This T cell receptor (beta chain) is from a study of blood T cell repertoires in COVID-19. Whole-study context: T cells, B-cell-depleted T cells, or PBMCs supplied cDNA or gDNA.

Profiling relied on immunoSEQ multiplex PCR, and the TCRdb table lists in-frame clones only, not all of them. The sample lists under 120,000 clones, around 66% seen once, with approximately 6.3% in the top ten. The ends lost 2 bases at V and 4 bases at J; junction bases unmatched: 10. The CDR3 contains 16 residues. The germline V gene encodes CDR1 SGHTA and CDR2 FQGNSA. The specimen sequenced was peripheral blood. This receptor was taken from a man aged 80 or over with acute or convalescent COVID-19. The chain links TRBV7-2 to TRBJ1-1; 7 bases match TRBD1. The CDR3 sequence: CASSLSRGRLSTEAFF. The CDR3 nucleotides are TGTGCCAGCAGCTTAAGTAGGGGGCGGCTGAGCACTGAAGCTTTCTTT. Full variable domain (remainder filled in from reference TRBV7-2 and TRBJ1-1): GAGVSQSPSNKVTEKGKDVELRCDPISGHTALYWYRQSLGQGLEFLIYFQGNSAPDKSGLPSDRFSAERTGGSVSTLTIQRTQQEDSAVYLCASSLSRGRLSTEAFFGQGTRLTVV.